These 30 T cell receptor beta chains were all obtained from the same sample, sequenced in a study of T-cell reconstitution after alpha-beta-depleted transplantation in children. Preparation of the TCRbeta library involved a method that used unique molecular identifiers. TCRdb re-called the PCR reads through MiXCR, storing one row per CDR3 protein. The data hold more than 45,000 distinct CDR3 sequences, with roughly half observed a single time. Sequenced here: peripheral blood, sampled before TCRalphabeta/CD19-depleted stem cell transplant. Every receptor here comes from a boy younger than two with SCID, due to receive a stem cell transplant.

The chain joins TRBV12-3 or TRBV12-4 to TRBJ1-6; D is unresolved. Trimming removed 2 bases at V and 5 bases at J, with 7 bases between. The CDR3 sequence is 14 residues long. The CDR3 nucleotides read TGTGCCAGCAGTTTACAGGCCGATAATTCACCCCTCCACTTT. Protein product: CASSLQADNSPLHF.

This clonotype showed up just a few times. The gene calls are TRBV28 and TRBJ2-3; D gene unclear. This CDR3 has 11 amino acids. With 5 bases removed from V and 10 bases from J, the gap between germline ends came to 10 bases. Germline-derived CDR1 and CDR2 are MDHEN and SYDVKM. The CDR3: CASSPPGPQYF. The CDR3 coding sequence is TGTGCCAGCAGTCCCCCAGGTCCGCAGTATTTT.

J is TRBJ2-3 and V is TRBV20-1, with TRBD2 matching 9 bases. J lost 6 bases, V lost 0 bases, and 7 bases had no gene match. Germline-derived CDR1 and CDR2 are DFQATT and SNEGSKA (reference sequence). The CDR3 contains 15 residues. CDR3 bases: TGCAGTGCTAGAGATCGGGCGGGGGGGCCGGATACGCAGTATTTT. This sequence encodes CSARDRAGGPDTQYF.

This clonotype was seen a handful of times. This sequence joins TRBV7-2 and TRBJ2-3; tentative D call: TRBD2 (5 bases). The length of the CDR3 is 15 residues. The V end was cut by 4 bases, the J end by 0 bases, with 11 bases between. From germline, CDR1 is SGHTA and CDR2 FQGNSA. DNA for the CDR3: TGTGCCAGCAGCTCGCGCCGGACTAGCACAGATACGCAGTATTTT. It encodes CASSSRRTSTDTQYF.

This chain connects TRBV15 to TRBJ1-5, with a weak D call TRBD1 (6 bases). Germline V gene lookup returns CDR1 LNHNV and CDR2 YYDKDF (reference sequence). CDR3 length: 14 amino acids. Trimming took off 5 bases at V and 5 bases at J, with 13 bases between the two ends. CDR3 residues: CATSGGYRDQPQHF. CDR3 sequence (DNA): TGTGCCACCAGCGGAGGTTACAGGGATCAGCCCCAGCATTTT.

The chain employs TRBV5-1 and TRBJ2-7, with 12 nucleotides matching TRBD1. Looked up from germline, CDR1 is SGHRS and CDR2 is YFSETQ. This CDR3 is built from 15 residues. V shed 6 bases and J 3 bases; nucleotides not matched to a gene: 7. Here the CDR3 DNA reads TGCGCCAGCACCGCCGGGACAGGGGGCCTCTACGAGCAGTACTTC. Translating it yields CASTAGTGGLYEQYF.

This clonotype turned up a few times. This chain connects TRBV13 to TRBJ1-1; D ambiguous. CDR3 length: 16 amino acids. The germline V gene encodes CDR1 PRHDT and CDR2 FYEKMQ (reference sequence). V lost 5 bases, J lost 5 bases, and 21 bases lay in between. The CDR3 DNA reads as TGTGCCAGCAGCCACGCCTCGTTCCATTCGGAAACTGAAGCTTTCTTT. It encodes CASSHASFHSETEAFF.

This chain links TRBV9 with TRBJ2-2; the D is unclear. CDR1 is SGDLS, CDR2 YYNGEE, per germline. This CDR3 spans 15 amino acids. V shed 0 bases and J shed 4 bases, with 10 bases lying between them. CDR3 nucleotide sequence: TGTGCCAGCAGCGTAGATGGGGTTGTCACCGGGGAGCTGTTTTTT. Protein product: CASSVDGVVTGELFF.

The chain links TRBV20-1 to TRBJ2-3; tentatively, D is TRBD1 (6 bases). The CDR3 is 13 amino acids. Trimming removed 0 bases from V and 6 bases from J, with 10 bases in between. CDR1 and CDR2 (germline): DFQATT, SNEGSKA (reference sequence). CDR3 DNA sequence: TGCAGTGCTAGAGAAAACAGGGTGGATACGCAGTATTTT. Translating gives CSARENRVDTQYF.

The gene calls are TRBV5-6 and TRBJ2-5; 12 positions agree with TRBD2. The CDR3 has 16 amino acids. Germline CDR1 reads SGHDT; CDR2 reads YYEEEE. The V and J ends lost 4 bases and 2 bases, in that order; junction bases with no gene match: 6. For the CDR3, the DNA is TGTGCCAGCAGCCCCAAACTAGCGGGGGGACAAGAGACCCAGTACTTC. It encodes CASSPKLAGGQETQYF. Together with reference TRBV5-6 and TRBJ2-5, the CDR3 gives the full variable domain: DAGVTQSPTHLIKTRGQQVTLRCSPKSGHDTVSWYQQALGQGPQFIFQYYEEEERQRGNFPDRFSGHQFPNYSSELNVNALLLGDSALYLCASSPKLAGGQETQYFGPGTRLLVL.

This chain links TRBV7-2 with TRBJ1-1; possible D gene TRBD1, 5 bases. The V end lost 5 bases, the J end lost 4 bases, and 17 bases lay between the germline ends. There are 15 residues in the CDR3. CDR1 and CDR2 from the germline V gene are SGHTA and FQGNSA. The CDR3 reads CASSPFRAGSTEAFF. DNA of the CDR3: TGTGCCAGCAGCCCATTCAGGGCGGGGAGCACTGAAGCTTTCTTT.

V usage is TRBV18 and J usage is TRBJ2-7; D call uncertain. This CDR3 has 14 residues. Germline values: CDR1 KGHSH, CDR2 LQKENI. V was pared by 2 bases and J by 4 bases, with 12 bases between. The CDR3, as DNA: TGTGCCAGCTCACCAGATAAAGAGACTTACGAGCAGTACTTC. The encoded protein is CASSPDKETYEQYF.

This chain connects TRBV9 to TRBJ2-2; D ambiguous. V was clipped by 0 bases and J by 3 bases, with 9 bases between them. Germline assignment: CDR1 SGDLS and CDR2 YYNGEE. This CDR3 has 15 amino acids. CDR3 nucleotides: TGTGCCAGCAGCGTAGGCGCAGGACACACCGGGGAGCTGTTTTTT. Translating it yields CASSVGAGHTGELFF.

The V call is TRBV4-2, the J call TRBJ2-3, with TRBD1 matching over 7 bases. With 1 base clipped from V and 3 bases from J, the junction kept 7 bases outside the gene matches. CDR1 is LGHNA, CDR2 YNFKEQ, per germline. The CDR3 spans 16 residues. The CDR3 protein is CASSQGIRGNTDTQYF. For the CDR3, the DNA is TGTGCCAGCAGCCAAGGAATCAGGGGGAATACAGATACGCAGTATTTT.

The gene calls are TRBV24-1 and TRBJ1-2, with 12 bases aligning to TRBD1. The germline gives CDR1 KGHDR, CDR2 SFDVKD. V was clipped by 6 bases and J by 6 bases; unmatched bases: 10. The CDR3 totals 16 residues. DNA of the CDR3: TGTGCCACCAGTATCGGGGACAGGGGGCAGGCCCATGGCTACACCTTC. Amino acids: CATSIGDRGQAHGYTF.

This clonotype was picked up a small number of times. The chain links TRBV20-1 to TRBJ2-3; the D is unclear. CDR3 size: 15 residues. Trimming stripped 0 bases from V and 1 base from J, with 11 bases between. Germline V gene lookup returns CDR1 DFQATT and CDR2 SNEGSKA (reference sequence). DNA for the CDR3: TGCAGTGCTAGAGATTCCTCAACAGGCACAGATACGCAGTATTTT. Its translation: CSARDSSTGTDTQYF.

The chain combines TRBV7-6 with TRBJ2-3, with a possible D match to TRBD1 (6 bases). Trimming left V 3 bases short and J 4 bases short, with 14 bases between. Germline CDR1 and CDR2: SGHVS and FNYEAQ. The CDR3 spans 15 residues. The CDR3: CASSLRAGAPDTQYF. The CDR3 DNA sequence: TGTGCCAGCAGCTTGCGGGCAGGGGCCCCAGATACGCAGTATTTT.

The V call is TRBV20-1, the J call TRBJ1-2, with TRBD1 as a possible D gene (5 bases). The CDR3 is 14 residues long. V was trimmed by 2 bases and J by 4 bases, leaving 14 bases between them. CDR1 and CDR2 (germline): DFQATT, SNEGSKA (reference sequence). The CDR3 DNA sequence: TGCAGTGCTAGAACCCGCCAGGGAGGCTATGGCTACACCTTC. Its translation: CSARTRQGGYGYTF.

The chain combines TRBV7-9 with TRBJ1-2; D might be TRBD1 (5 bases). This CDR3 comprises 12 residues. The V gene's germline CDR1 is SEHNR and CDR2 FQNEAQ (reference sequence). Between the trimmed V and J ends, which lost 2 bases and 8 bases, there was a span of 9 bases. The CDR3 protein is CASSLMRGGYTF. The CDR3, as DNA: TGTGCCAGCAGCTTAATGAGGGGCGGCTACACCTTC.

This clonotype was observed at least ten times. V gene TRBV6-5 combines with J gene TRBJ1-1; no clear D. Trimming stripped 7 bases from V and 2 bases from J, with 14 bases between. This CDR3 spans 14 amino acids. Germline CDR1 reads MNHEY; CDR2 reads SVGAGI. The CDR3 bases are TGTGCCAGCACTCTAGGGTCCGATAACACTGAAGCTTTCTTT. Its translation is CASTLGSDNTEAFF.

The J gene is TRBJ2-3, the V gene TRBV4-3; 7 nucleotides align to TRBD2. There are 15 residues in the CDR3. V lost 3 bases to trimming and J lost 2 bases; unmatched junction nucleotides: 5. Germline V lookup: CDR1 LGHNA, CDR2 YSLEER. CDR3 nucleotide sequence: TGCGCCAGCAGCCAGGCTAGCGGTCACACAGATACGCAGTATTTT. Translated: CASSQASGHTDTQYF.

This clonotype was recorded many times. This chain joins TRBV3-1 and TRBJ2-3; D may be TRBD2 (7 bases). The CDR3 totals 17 residues. Germline values: CDR1 LGHDT, CDR2 YNNKEL (reference sequence). V was pared by 5 bases and J by 7 bases, with 25 bases between. CDR3 sequence: CASSARFMAGAAYTQYF. CDR3 nucleotides: TGTGCCAGCAGCGCCCGATTCATGGCGGGGGCCGCCTATACGCAGTATTTT.

Only one count was recorded for this clonotype. V usage is TRBV20-1 and J usage is TRBJ2-3; 12 bases align to TRBD2. Germline values: CDR1 DFQATT, CDR2 SNEGSKA (reference sequence). The CDR3 totals 16 residues. V lost 1 base and J lost 2; bases outside the gene matches: 4. CDR3 sequence (DNA): TGCAGTGCTAGAGTGACTAGCGGGGGCCACACAGATACGCAGTATTTT. Amino acid sequence: CSARVTSGGHTDTQYF.

This chain links TRBV20-1 with TRBJ2-5; weak D call: TRBD1 (6 bases). V dropped 4 bases and J dropped 10 bases, with 19 bases sitting between them. Germline V gives CDR1 DFQATT, CDR2 SNEGSKA (reference sequence). This CDR3 region has 13 residues. The CDR3 is CSATYMDSSIQYF. The CDR3, as DNA: TGCAGTGCTACCTACATGGACAGTTCTATCCAGTACTTC.

This clonotype was seen a few times. The V gene is TRBV5-6, the J gene TRBJ2-7; 7 bases line up with TRBD2. The CDR3 has 14 residues. The germline V gene encodes CDR1 SGHDT and CDR2 YYEEEE. J was trimmed by 0 bases and V by 4 bases; bases with no gene match: 4. The CDR3 DNA follows: TGTGCCAGCAGCCGAACTAGCGCCTCCTACGAGCAGTACTTC. It yields the protein CASSRTSASYEQYF. The whole variable domain, filled in from reference TRBV5-6 and TRBJ2-7, reads DAGVTQSPTHLIKTRGQQVTLRCSPKSGHDTVSWYQQALGQGPQFIFQYYEEEERQRGNFPDRFSGHQFPNYSSELNVNALLLGDSALYLCASSRTSASYEQYFGPGTRLTVT.

V and J are TRBV4-3 and TRBJ1-1; 9 bases align to TRBD1. The junction had 15 bases not matched to a gene; V was cut back by 1 base and J by 0 bases. The CDR3 consists of 20 residues. The germline V gene encodes CDR1 LGHNA and CDR2 YSLEER. In DNA, the CDR3 is TGCGCCAGCAGCCAAGGAACGTGGGGGACAGGGTGGGCCATGAACACTGAAGCTTTCTTT. Translated, it gives CASSQGTWGTGWAMNTEAFF.

The CDR3 protein is CASSLFAPSVTDTQYF. Here the CDR3 DNA reads TGTGCCAGCAGTTTATTCGCGCCTAGCGTCACAGATACGCAGTATTTT. The chain couples TRBV27 to TRBJ2-3, with a possible D match to TRBD2 (6 bases). CDR1 and CDR2 (germline): MNHEY, SMNVEV (reference sequence). The CDR3 contains 16 residues. The V end lost 1 base, the J end lost 2 bases, and 13 bases lay between the germline ends.

This clonotype was counted a few times. This chain connects TRBV5-1 to TRBJ2-5; 8 bases line up with TRBD2. J was trimmed by 7 bases and V by 0 bases; bases with no gene match: 14. CDR1 and CDR2 from the germline V gene are SGHRS and YFSETQ. The CDR3 runs to 17 residues. The CDR3: CASSLAGRGAPIGTQYF. The CDR3, as DNA: TGCGCCAGCAGCTTGGCGGGGCGGGGGGCCCCTATTGGGACCCAGTACTTC.

This chain links TRBV11-1 with TRBJ2-1; D unclear. Trimming removed 5 bases from V and 7 bases from J, with 21 bases in between. This CDR3 region has 16 residues. Per germline, CDR1 SGHAT and CDR2 FQDESV (reference sequence). The CDR3, as DNA: TGTGCCAGCAGCCCCAAGGTGGAAATAAGTAGGAATGAGCAGTTCTTC. Protein: CASSPKVEISRNEQFF.

This clonotype was recorded only once. The chain recombines TRBV5-6 with TRBJ2-6; D gene uncertain. The CDR3 contains 19 residues. Germline-derived CDR1 and CDR2 are SGHDT and YYEEEE. The V and J ends lost 0 bases and 0 bases respectively, with 16 bases between them. The CDR3 nucleotides read TGTGCCAGCAGCTTGGTGGTGGTTACGGATTACTCTGGGGCCAACGTCCTGACTTTC. Translation gives CASSLVVVTDYSGANVLTF.